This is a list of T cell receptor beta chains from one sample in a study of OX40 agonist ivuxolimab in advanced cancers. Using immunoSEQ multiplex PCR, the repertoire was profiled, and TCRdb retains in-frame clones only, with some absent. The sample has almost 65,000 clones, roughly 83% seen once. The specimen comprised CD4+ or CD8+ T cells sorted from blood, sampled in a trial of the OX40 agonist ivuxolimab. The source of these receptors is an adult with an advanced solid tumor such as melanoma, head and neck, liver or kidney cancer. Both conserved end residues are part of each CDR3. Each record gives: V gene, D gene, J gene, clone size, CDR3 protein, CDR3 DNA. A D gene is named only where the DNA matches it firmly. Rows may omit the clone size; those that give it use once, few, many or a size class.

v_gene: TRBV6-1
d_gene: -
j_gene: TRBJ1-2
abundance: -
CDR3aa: CASSERYRQEGYGYTF
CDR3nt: TGTGCCAGCAGTGAAAGATATAGACAGGAGGGCTATGGCTACACCTTC

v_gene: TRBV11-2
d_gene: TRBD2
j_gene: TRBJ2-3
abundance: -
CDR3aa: CASSTIHGTNTDTQYF
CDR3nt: TGTGCCAGCAGCACAATCCACGGGACTAATACAGATACGCAGTATTTT

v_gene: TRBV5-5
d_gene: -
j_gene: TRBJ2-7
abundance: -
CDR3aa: CASSLSGGSEQYF
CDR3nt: TGTGCCAGCAGCTTGTCTGGGGGAAGCGAGCAGTACTTC

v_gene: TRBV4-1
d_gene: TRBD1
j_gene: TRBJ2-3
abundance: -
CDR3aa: CASSHGDRGHWTQYF
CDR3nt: TGCGCCAGCAGCCACGGGGACAGGGGGCATTGGACGCAGTATTTT

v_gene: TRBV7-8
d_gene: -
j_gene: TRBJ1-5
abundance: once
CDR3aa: CASSSITQNQPQHF
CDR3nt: TGTGCCAGCAGCTCTATTACGCAAAATCAGCCCCAGCATTTT

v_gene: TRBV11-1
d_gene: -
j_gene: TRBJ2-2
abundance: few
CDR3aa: CASSLNRELFF
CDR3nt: TGTGCCAGCAGCTTAAATCGGGAGCTGTTTTTT

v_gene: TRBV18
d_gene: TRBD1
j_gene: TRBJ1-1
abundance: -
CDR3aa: CASSPTGVGTEAFF
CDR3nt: TGTGCCAGCTCACCAACAGGGGTGGGTACTGAAGCTTTCTTT

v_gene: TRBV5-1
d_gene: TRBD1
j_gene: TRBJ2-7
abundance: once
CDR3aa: CASSPAQTGSEQYF
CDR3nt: TGCGCCAGCAGCCCAGCCCAGACAGGGAGTGAGCAGTACTTC

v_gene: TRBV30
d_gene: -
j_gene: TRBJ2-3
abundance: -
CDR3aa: CAWSKGDVDTDTQYF
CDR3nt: TGTGCCTGGAGTAAAGGTGATGTGGACACAGATACGCAGTATTTT

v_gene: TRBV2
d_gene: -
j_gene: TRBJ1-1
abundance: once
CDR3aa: CASSETVWTEAFF
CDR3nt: TGTGCCAGCAGTGAAACGGTATGGACTGAAGCTTTCTTT

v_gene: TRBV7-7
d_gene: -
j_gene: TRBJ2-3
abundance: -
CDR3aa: CASSLEGLTDTQYF
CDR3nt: TGTGCCAGCAGCTTAGAAGGACTGACAGATACGCAGTATTTT

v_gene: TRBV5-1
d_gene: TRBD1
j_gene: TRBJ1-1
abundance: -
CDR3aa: CASSLGQGAYDTEAFF
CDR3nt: TGCGCCAGCAGCTTGGGACAGGGGGCTTATGACACTGAAGCTTTCTTT

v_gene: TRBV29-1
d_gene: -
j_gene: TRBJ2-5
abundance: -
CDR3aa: CSVRGGTRETQYF
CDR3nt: TGCAGCGTTCGTGGGGGAACACGGGAGACCCAGTACTTC

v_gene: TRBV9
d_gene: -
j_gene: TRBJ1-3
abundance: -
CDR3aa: CASSVSPLNTIYF
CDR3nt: TGTGCCAGCAGCGTATCACCTCTCAACACCATATATTTT

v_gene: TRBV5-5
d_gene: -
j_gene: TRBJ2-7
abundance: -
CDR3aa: CASSLEPRSSYEQYF
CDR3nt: TGTGCCAGCAGTCTTGAACCGAGGAGCTCCTACGAGCAGTACTTC

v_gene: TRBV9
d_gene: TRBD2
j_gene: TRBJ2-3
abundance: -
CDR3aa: CASSVEPSGGSTDTQYF
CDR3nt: TGTGCCAGCAGCGTAGAGCCTAGCGGGGGGTCCACAGATACGCAGTATTTT

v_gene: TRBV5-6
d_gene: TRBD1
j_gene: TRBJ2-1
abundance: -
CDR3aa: CASSGGQGYNEQFF
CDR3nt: TGTGCCAGCAGCGGCGGACAGGGCTACAATGAGCAGTTCTTC

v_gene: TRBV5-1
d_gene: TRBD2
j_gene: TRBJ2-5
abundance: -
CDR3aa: CASRTTGTSGQETQYF
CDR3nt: TGCGCCAGCAGGACGACCGGGACTAGCGGACAAGAGACCCAGTACTTC

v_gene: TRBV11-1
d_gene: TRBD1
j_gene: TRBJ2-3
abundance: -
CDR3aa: CASSRDRGRTDTQYF
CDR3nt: TGTGCCAGCAGCAGGGACAGGGGGCGCACAGATACGCAGTATTTT

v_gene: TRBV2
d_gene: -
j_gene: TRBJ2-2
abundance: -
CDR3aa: CASTGKSFNTGELFF
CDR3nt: TGTGCCAGCACAGGGAAATCCTTCAACACCGGGGAGCTGTTTTTT